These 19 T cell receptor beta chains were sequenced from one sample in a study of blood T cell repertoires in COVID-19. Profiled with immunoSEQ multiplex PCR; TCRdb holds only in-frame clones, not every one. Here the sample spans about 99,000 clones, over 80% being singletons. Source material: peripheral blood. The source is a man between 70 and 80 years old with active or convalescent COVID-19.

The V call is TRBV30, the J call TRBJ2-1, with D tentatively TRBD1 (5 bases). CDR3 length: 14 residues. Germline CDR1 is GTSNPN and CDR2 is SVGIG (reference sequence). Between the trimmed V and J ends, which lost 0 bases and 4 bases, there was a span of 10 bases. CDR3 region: CAWSVRRQYNEQFF. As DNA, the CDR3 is TGTGCCTGGAGTGTACGGCGACAGTACAATGAGCAGTTCTTC.

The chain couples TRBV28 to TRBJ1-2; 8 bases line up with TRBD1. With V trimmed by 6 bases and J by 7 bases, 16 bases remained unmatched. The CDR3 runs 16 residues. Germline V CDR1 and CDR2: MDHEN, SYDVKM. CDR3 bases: TGTGCCAGCAGGGACGCGAGGACAGGGAATTCGGGTGGCTACACCTTC. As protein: CASRDARTGNSGGYTF.

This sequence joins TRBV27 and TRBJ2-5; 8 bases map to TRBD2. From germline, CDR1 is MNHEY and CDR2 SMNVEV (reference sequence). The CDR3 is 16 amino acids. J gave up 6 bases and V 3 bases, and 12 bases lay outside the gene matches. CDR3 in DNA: TGTGCCAGCAGTTTGAGAACGGGGGGGCTGGATAAGACCCAGTACTTC. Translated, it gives CASSLRTGGLDKTQYF.

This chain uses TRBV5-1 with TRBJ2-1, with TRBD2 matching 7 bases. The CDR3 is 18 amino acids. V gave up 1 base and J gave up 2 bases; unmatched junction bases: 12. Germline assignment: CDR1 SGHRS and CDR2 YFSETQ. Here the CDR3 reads CASSLPLWAGVTYNEQFF. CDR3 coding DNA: TGCGCCAGCAGCTTGCCTCTCTGGGCGGGGGTTACCTACAATGAGCAGTTCTTC.

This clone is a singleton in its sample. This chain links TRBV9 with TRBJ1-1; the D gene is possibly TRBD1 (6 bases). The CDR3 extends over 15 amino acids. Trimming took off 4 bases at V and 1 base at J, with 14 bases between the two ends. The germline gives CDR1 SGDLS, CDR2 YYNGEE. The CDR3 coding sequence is TGTGCCAGCAGCCGACAGGTTGAGGGGAACACTGAAGCTTTCTTT. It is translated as CASSRQVEGNTEAFF.

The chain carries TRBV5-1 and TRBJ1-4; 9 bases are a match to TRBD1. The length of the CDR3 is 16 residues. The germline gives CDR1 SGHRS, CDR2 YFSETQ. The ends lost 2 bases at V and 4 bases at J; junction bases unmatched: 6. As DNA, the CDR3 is TGCGCCAGCAGCTTCCACCAGGGACAGGGTAATGAAAAACTGTTTTTT. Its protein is CASSFHQGQGNEKLFF.

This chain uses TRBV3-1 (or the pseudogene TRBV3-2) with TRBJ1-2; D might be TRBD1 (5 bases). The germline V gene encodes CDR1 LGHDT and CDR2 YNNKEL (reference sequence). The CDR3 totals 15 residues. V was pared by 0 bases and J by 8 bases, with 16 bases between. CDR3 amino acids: CASSQDLGGTSGYTF. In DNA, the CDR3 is TGTGCCAGCAGCCAAGATTTGGGGGGGACGAGCGGCTACACCTTC.

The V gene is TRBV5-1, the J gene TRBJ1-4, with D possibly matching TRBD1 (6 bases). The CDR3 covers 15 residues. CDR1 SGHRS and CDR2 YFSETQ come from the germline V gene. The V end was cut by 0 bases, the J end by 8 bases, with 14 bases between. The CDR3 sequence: CASSLAGGASEKLFF. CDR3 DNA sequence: TGCGCCAGCAGCTTGGCGGGGGGGGCAAGCGAAAAACTGTTTTTT.

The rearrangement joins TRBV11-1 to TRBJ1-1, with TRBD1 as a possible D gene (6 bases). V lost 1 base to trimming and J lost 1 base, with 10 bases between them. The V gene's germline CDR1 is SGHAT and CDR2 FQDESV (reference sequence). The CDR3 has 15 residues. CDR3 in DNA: TGTGCCAGCAGCTTAGAAGGCAGGGGGAACACTGAAGCTTTCTTT. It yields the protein CASSLEGRGNTEAFF.

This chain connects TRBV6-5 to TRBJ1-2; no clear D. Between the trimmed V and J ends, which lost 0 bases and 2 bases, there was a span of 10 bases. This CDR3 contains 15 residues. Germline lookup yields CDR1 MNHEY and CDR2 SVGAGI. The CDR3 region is CASSYSTTGNYGYTF. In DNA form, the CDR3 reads TGTGCCAGCAGTTACTCGACTACGGGGAACTATGGCTACACCTTC.

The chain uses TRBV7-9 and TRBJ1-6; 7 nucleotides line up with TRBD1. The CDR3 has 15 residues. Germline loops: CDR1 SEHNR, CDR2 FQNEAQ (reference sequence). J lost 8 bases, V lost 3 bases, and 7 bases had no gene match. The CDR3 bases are TGTGCCAGCAGCTTTAACAGGGGAGGTGATTCACCCCTCCACTTT. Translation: CASSFNRGGDSPLHF.

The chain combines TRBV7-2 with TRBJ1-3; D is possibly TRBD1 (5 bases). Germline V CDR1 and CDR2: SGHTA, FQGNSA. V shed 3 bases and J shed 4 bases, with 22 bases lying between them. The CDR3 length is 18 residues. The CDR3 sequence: CASSFESQGRRSGNTIYF. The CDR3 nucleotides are TGTGCCAGCAGCTTCGAAAGCCAGGGAAGAAGGTCAGGAAACACCATATATTTT.

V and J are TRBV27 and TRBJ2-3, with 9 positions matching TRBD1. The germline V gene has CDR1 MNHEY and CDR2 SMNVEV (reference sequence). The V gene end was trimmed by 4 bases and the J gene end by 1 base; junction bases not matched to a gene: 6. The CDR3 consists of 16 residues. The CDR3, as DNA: TGTGCCAGCAGTTCGGAACAGGGGGCACGCACAGATACGCAGTATTTT. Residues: CASSSEQGARTDTQYF.

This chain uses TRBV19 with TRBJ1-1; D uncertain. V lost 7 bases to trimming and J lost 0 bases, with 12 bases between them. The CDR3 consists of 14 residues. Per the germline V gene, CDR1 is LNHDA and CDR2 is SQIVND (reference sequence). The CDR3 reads CASNGRPMNTEAFF. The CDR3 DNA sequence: TGTGCCAGTAATGGGCGCCCCATGAACACTGAAGCTTTCTTT.

CDR3 DNA sequence: TGTGCCAGCAGTGAATTGACTGGTATCTACGAGCAGTACTTC. This codes for CASSELTGIYEQYF. The chain links TRBV2 to TRBJ2-7; D remains ambiguous. Germline CDR1 reads SNHLY; CDR2 reads FYNNEI. The CDR3 extends over 14 amino acids. Trimming removed 2 bases at V and 3 bases at J, with 11 bases between.

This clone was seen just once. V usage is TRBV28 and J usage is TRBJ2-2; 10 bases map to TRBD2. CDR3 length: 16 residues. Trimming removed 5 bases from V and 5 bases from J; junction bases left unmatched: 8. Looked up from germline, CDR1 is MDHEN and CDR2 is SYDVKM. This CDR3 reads CASSGPAGGQTGELFF. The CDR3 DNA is TGTGCCAGCAGTGGTCCAGCGGGGGGGCAGACCGGGGAGCTGTTTTTT.

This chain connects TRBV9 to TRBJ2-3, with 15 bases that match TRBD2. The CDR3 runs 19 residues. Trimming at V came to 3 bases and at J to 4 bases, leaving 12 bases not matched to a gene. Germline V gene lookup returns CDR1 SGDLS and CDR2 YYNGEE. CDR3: CASSAFPGLAGGMADTQYF. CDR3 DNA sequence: TGTGCCAGCAGCGCCTTTCCGGGACTAGCGGGGGGTATGGCAGATACGCAGTATTTT.

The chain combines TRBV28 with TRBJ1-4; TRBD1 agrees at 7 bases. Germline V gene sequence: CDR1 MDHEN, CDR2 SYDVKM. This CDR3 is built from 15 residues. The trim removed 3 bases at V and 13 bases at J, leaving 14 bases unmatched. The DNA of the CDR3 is TGTGCCAGCAGTTTTTTTACGGAGAGGGGGCGGCGACTGTTTTTT. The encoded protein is CASSFFTERGRRLFF.

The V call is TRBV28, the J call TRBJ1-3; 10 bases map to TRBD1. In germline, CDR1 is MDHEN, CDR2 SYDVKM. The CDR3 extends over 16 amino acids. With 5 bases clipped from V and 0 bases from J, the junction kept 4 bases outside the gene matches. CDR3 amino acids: CASSPWTGGSGNTIYF. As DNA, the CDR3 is TGTGCCAGCAGTCCCTGGACAGGGGGCTCTGGAAACACCATATATTTT.